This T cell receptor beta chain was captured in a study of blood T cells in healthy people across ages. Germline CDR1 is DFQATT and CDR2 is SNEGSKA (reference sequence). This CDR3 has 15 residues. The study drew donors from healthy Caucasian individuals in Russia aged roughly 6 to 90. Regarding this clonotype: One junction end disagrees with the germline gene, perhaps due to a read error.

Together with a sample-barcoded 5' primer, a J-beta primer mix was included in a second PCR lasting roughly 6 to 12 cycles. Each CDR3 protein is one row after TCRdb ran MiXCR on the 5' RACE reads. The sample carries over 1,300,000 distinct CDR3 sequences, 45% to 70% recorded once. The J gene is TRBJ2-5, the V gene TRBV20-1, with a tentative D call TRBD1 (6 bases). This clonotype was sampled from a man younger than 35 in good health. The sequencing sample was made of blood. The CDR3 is CIARRSDRPRETQYF. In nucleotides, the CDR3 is TGCATTGCTAGGAGATCCGACAGGCCCAGGGAGACCCAGTACTTC.